This TCR beta chain derives from a study of control samples from healthy donors and cancer patients. This table comes from immunoSEQ multiplex PCR, and its TCRdb copy is limited to in-frame clones, with some not included. In the table there are approximately 86,000 clones, roughly nine tenths of which are singletons. This receptor was identified in a man aged 25 to 40 in good health. Sequencing used blood.

The CDR3 region has the DNA TGTGCCAGCAGCTACGGGAGTAACACTGAAGCTTTCTTT. Amino acids: CASSYGSNTEAFF. The chain uses TRBV6-5 and TRBJ1-1; the D is unclear. The V gene's germline CDR1 is MNHEY and CDR2 SVGAGI. V lost 6 bases and J 2 bases, leaving 10 bases between the germline ends. This CDR3 has 13 residues.